This T cell receptor beta chain was identified during a study of blood T cells in healthy people across ages. Study in general: When template switching was applied, about one barcoded beta molecule was captured per two T cells. Whole-study results and caveats: Naive T cell percentage showed a strong correlation with the diversity of TCR beta. Long-lived and aged donors differed, with more naive CD4+ cells and higher diversity in the long-lived. Nothing was known about donor CMV status, and this possibly confounded expanded clonotype changes.

Sample-barcoded 5' priming and a J-beta primer mix drove a second PCR of about 7 to 12 cycles. TCRdb analysed the 5' RACE reads with MiXCR anew, one entry per CDR3 protein. The profile shows roughly 2 million distinct CDR3 sequences, roughly 50% of them singletons. Germline V gene data show CDR1 as ENHRY and CDR2 as SYGVKD. The CDR3 loop spans 13 amino acids. Trimming cost V 10 bases and J 6 bases, with 18 bases left between them. As to this clonotype: Its cognate antigen is unknown.

The chain has TRBV10-3 and TRBJ1-2, with D unclear. The sequencing input was blood. The receptor was isolated from a woman aged 40-49 years in good health. The CDR3 nucleotides are TGTGCCACCATGGGCTCCGGGTTAGATGGCTACACCTTC. It yields the protein CATMGSGLDGYTF.